The present entry profiles one T cell receptor beta chain with its context. This entry comes from a study of shared clonotypes between healthy human individuals. Looking at the study overall: Two women and a few men aged 18 to 49 served as donors. A donor's plate count was three for CD4 naive and three for CD4 memory; CD8 naive had two and CD8 memory one.

V lost 6 bases, J lost 6 bases, and 9 bases lay in between. Germline CDR1 reads MNHNS; CDR2 reads SASEGT. This CDR3 contains 11 residues. All donors were Caucasian adults living in Nashville, Tennessee. Memory CD4+ cells were the fraction left after CD45RA+ naive selection. Some clones are missing from TCRdb's copy, which holds only in-frame ones; the method was immunoSEQ multiplex PCR. The sample has over 1.5 million clones, 95% to 99% seen once. The chain links TRBV6-1 to TRBJ2-7, with D unresolved. Sequences were obtained from naive CD4+ T cells sorted from blood. Stated subset: CD45RA+ positively selected. The receptor comes from a man aged 30 to 45 in good health. CDR3 DNA sequence: TGTGCCAGCAGACACGTGGGCGAGCAGTACTTC. It translates to CASRHVGEQYF.